Sequencing of this T cell receptor beta chain was carried out in a study of T cell repertoires in cytomegalovirus infection. Via MiXCR, TCRdb re-called the reads, giving one row per CDR3 protein. The sample lists about 140,000 distinct CDR3 sequences; 5.5% to 7% were seen once. This clonotype came up many times. Germline values: CDR1 ENHRY, CDR2 SYGVKD. With 2 bases clipped from V and 8 bases from J, the junction kept 6 bases outside the gene matches. This CDR3 comprises 15 residues. The chain has TRBV10-3 and TRBJ2-1; 10 bases fit TRBD2. This TCR was recovered from a human donor in good health (CMV status not recorded). Some clones in this sample may be carry-over from other donors' samples. Sequencing was carried out using PBMCs. CDR3 sequence (DNA): TGTGCCATCAGTGAGAGAGCGGGGGGGCACGATGAGCAGTTCTTC. Residues: CAISERAGGHDEQFF.